A single sample gave rise to the 4 T cell receptor beta chains below, sequenced in a study of monozygotic twins with inflammatory bowel disease. TCRdb re-called the 5' RACE reads and catalogs CDR3 proteins one per entry, DNA excluded. The sample features nearly 450,000 distinct CDR3 sequences, with 2% to 3% in its top ten. The sample consisted of blood. The receptors come from a human donor with ulcerative colitis or Crohn's disease, or a healthy co-twin of an affected twin (not recorded which).

V is TRBV9 and J is TRBJ2-7; TCRdb's assignment of TRBD1 cannot be checked, as there is no DNA. Germline CDR1 reads SGDLS; CDR2 reads YYNGEE. CDR3 length: 14 residues. CDR3 region: CASSRDGPTYEQYF.

Here the CDR3 reads CASSPIGGSGRFEQYF. This chain joins TRBV5-1 and TRBJ2-7; TCRdb's D call of TRBD1 is untestable without DNA. The germline CDR1 and CDR2 sequences are SGHRS and YFSETQ. The CDR3 runs to 16 residues.

J is TRBJ2-1 and V is TRBV28; TCRdb outputs TRBD2, but without DNA this stays unchecked. Germline V gives CDR1 MDHEN, CDR2 SYDVKM. The CDR3 spans 15 residues. This CDR3 reads CASSFSGRGPGEQFF.

V usage is TRBV28 and J usage is TRBJ2-7. The CDR3 spans 13 residues. Germline V gene data show CDR1 as MDHEN and CDR2 as SYDVKM. This CDR3 reads CASSLPLPYEQYF.